This TCR beta chain stems from a study of blood T cell repertoires in COVID-19. Overall study context: The United States, Italy and Spain were the sources of the acute and convalescent COVID-19 samples.

Authors' processing steps: Reference gene primers were amplified, and this amplification served to estimate nucleated cell counts. This table comes from immunoSEQ multiplex PCR, and its TCRdb copy is limited to in-frame clones, with some not included. That table is the source of V, J and clone size, and D and trimming were worked out from the DNA. The sample gives 150,000 to 200,000 clones, less than 90% of which show up once; around 15% is in the top ten. Germline-derived CDR1 and CDR2 are MNHEY and SVGAGI. This CDR3 comprises 14 residues. The germline V and J ends were trimmed by 8 bases and 2 bases, with 16 bases remaining between them.

The chain joins TRBV6-5 to TRBJ2-7; a weak D match, TRBD1 (6 bases). The sample consisted of peripheral blood. The receptor was derived from a woman in her seventies with COVID-19, enrolled during active disease. Written as DNA, the CDR3 is TGTGCCAGCGGGGGCGGGCCGTTAGCCTACGAGCAGTACTTC. Residues: CASGGGPLAYEQYF.